The 14 T cell receptor beta chains presented below share a single source sample, sequenced in a study of T cells in Graves' hyperthyroidism and ophthalmopathy. Amplified TCR beta CDR3 regions came from RNA transcripts. Primed by the HTBI set, a first-round RT-PCR was run on the TCR CDR3. MiXCR, applied by TCRdb to the multiplex PCR reads, yields one record per CDR3 protein. The sample consists of approximately 150,000 distinct CDR3 sequences, roughly 10% of them appearing once. Source material: blood. These receptors were obtained from a woman aged 18-29 years with Graves' hyperthyroidism that later progressed to Graves' ophthalmopathy.

This clonotype was seen repeatedly, ten times or more. The rearrangement uses TRBV29-1 and TRBJ2-7, with a weak D call TRBD1 (5 bases). V lost 4 bases to trimming and J lost 0 bases, with 10 bases between them. This CDR3 spans 13 amino acids. In germline, CDR1 is SQVTM, CDR2 ANQGSEA. Written as DNA, the CDR3 is TGCAGCGTTGCCGAGGACAACTCCTACGAGCAGTACTTC. This encodes CSVAEDNSYEQYF.

This clonotype was seen at least ten times. The chain couples TRBV19 to TRBJ2-3; 7 bases match TRBD1. The germline V gene encodes CDR1 LNHDA and CDR2 SQIVND (reference sequence). This CDR3 is 16 amino acids long. Trimming removed 3 bases from V and 6 bases from J; junction bases left unmatched: 12. The CDR3 DNA follows: TGTGCCAGTAGTATGGGAACAGGGGTCTTTGGGGATACGCAGTATTTT. Residues: CASSMGTGVFGDTQYF.

In its sample, this clonotype was seen many times. This chain uses TRBV7-9 with TRBJ1-5; TRBD1 agrees at 7 bases. The CDR3 has 12 residues. Per germline, CDR1 SEHNR and CDR2 FQNEAQ (reference sequence). V dropped 8 bases and J dropped 5; count of bases not matched to a gene: 3. The CDR3 bases are TGTGCCAGCGACAGGGAAGATCAGCCCCAGCATTTT. Translation gives CASDREDQPQHF.

This clonotype showed up many times. The chain carries TRBV20-1 and TRBJ1-4, with D possibly TRBD1 on 6 matching bases. Germline loops: CDR1 DFQATT, CDR2 SNEGSKA (reference sequence). The CDR3 has 16 residues. Trimming left V 2 bases short and J 2 bases short, with 15 bases between. CDR3 loop: CSARSLGGHTNEKLFF. For the CDR3, the DNA is TGCAGTGCTAGAAGTCTGGGGGGGCACACTAATGAAAAACTGTTTTTT.

The V call is TRBV19, the J call TRBJ2-7; D possibly corresponds to TRBD1 (5 bases). V lost 2 bases and J 1 base, leaving 9 bases between the germline ends. The CDR3 is 14 amino acids. Germline V gives CDR1 LNHDA, CDR2 SQIVND (reference sequence). The CDR3 DNA follows: TGTGCCAGTAGTATAAATGACAGATCCTACGAGCAGTACTTC. This codes for CASSINDRSYEQYF.

This clonotype was counted at least ten times. This chain links TRBV28 with TRBJ1-1; D not certain. The V gene's germline CDR1 is MDHEN and CDR2 SYDVKM. Trimming pared 1 base from V and 5 bases from J, leaving 8 bases between. The CDR3 totals 13 residues. CDR3 coding DNA: TGTGCCAGCAGTTTATCGGGCCTTACTGAAGCTTTCTTT. Translation: CASSLSGLTEAFF.

This clonotype has at least ten counts. V gene TRBV19 combines with J gene TRBJ2-7, with D hard to call. V gave up 6 bases and J gave up 6 bases, with 9 bases separating them. Germline V gene lookup returns CDR1 LNHDA and CDR2 SQIVND (reference sequence). The CDR3 is 11 amino acids. The CDR3 nucleotides are TGTGCCAGTAGAAGCCGGTTCGAGCAGTACTTC. It codes for CASRSRFEQYF.

This sequence joins TRBV6-1 and TRBJ2-1, with 10 bases that match TRBD2. V lost 6 bases and J lost 8; bases outside the gene matches: 7. The CDR3 is made up of 14 amino acids. CDR1 MNHNS and CDR2 SASEGT come from the germline V gene. Written as DNA, the CDR3 is TGTGCCAGCAGGGGACTAGCGTTGGTTTATGAGCAGTTCTTC. It specifies CASRGLALVYEQFF.

This clonotype was detected many times. Written as DNA, the CDR3 is TGTGCCAGCAGCACCGACAGGGTATGGGAGACCCAGTACTTC. As protein: CASSTDRVWETQYF. The chain uses TRBV6-2 or TRBV6-3 and TRBJ2-5; 7 positions match TRBD1. V trimming: 6 bases; J trimming: 5 bases; junction bases outside the gene matches: 9. The germline V gene encodes CDR1 MNHEY and CDR2 SVGEGT. The CDR3 totals 14 residues.

In regard to this clonotype: A single base separates this from a much larger clone, so it may be a read error. The gene calls are TRBV20-1 and TRBJ1-5; D unresolved. CDR1 is DFQATT and CDR2 is SNEGSKA in the germline V gene (reference sequence). The CDR3 extends over 15 amino acids. Trimming left V 5 bases short and J 4 bases short, with 18 bases between. This CDR3 is CSASSGGHNNQPQHF. The CDR3 region has the DNA TGCAGTGCTTCGAGTGGCGGGCATAATAATCAGCCCCAGCATTTT.

This clonotype has at least ten counts. The gene calls are TRBV29-1 and TRBJ2-5; maybe TRBD2 (5 bases). Trimming removed 2 bases from V and 4 bases from J, with 17 bases in between. Germline assignment: CDR1 SQVTM and CDR2 ANQGSEA. The CDR3 runs 15 residues. The CDR3 bases are TGCAGCGTTGAATTCTCTCGCTGGGAGTTAGAGACCCAGTACTTC. Translated, it gives CSVEFSRWELETQYF.

The V and J genes are TRBV6-5 and TRBJ2-5; D gene unclear. V dropped 0 bases and J dropped 2 bases, with 7 bases sitting between them. This CDR3 is built from 14 residues. CDR1 is MNHEY and CDR2 is SVGAGI in the germline V gene. CDR3 loop: CASSYSTWQETQYF. For the CDR3, the DNA is TGTGCCAGCAGTTACTCGACGTGGCAAGAGACCCAGTACTTC.

The V call is TRBV4-2, the J call TRBJ1-3; no clear D gene. The length of the CDR3 is 12 residues. Germline assignment: CDR1 LGHNA and CDR2 YNFKEQ. The V gene lost 0 bases and the J gene lost 7 bases, with 4 bases spanning the gap. CDR3 in DNA: TGTGCCAGCAGCCAAGATCCGAACACCATATATTTT. It codes for CASSQDPNTIYF.

The chain carries TRBV29-1 and TRBJ2-1; unclear D gene. The V and J ends lost 6 bases and 15 bases respectively, with 15 bases between them. This CDR3 comprises 10 residues. Germline CDR1 is SQVTM and CDR2 is ANQGSEA. CDR3 coding DNA: TGCAGCGTCCAACCGGGTGATCGGTTCTTC. Protein: CSVQPGDRFF.